Here is one TCR beta chain with its context. This record comes from a study of blood T cell repertoires in COVID-19. Assay: immunoSEQ multiplex PCR; the TCRdb copy retains only in-frame clones and omits some. Of fewer than 200,000 clones in the sample, about four fifths are singletons; the top ten hold around 12%. This CDR3 is built from 16 residues. V lost 4 bases to trimming and J lost 7 bases; unmatched junction nucleotides: 10. Germline assignment: CDR1 LGHNA and CDR2 YNFKEQ. The clonotype comes from a man in his fifties or sixties who had recovered from COVID-19. Sequencing was done on a sample of PBMCs or T cells enriched from blood (not recorded which). The chain links TRBV4-2 to TRBJ1-4; 9 positions match TRBD1. CDR3 nucleotides: TGTGCCAGCAGCCGCGATACCGGGACAGGGTTTGAAAAACTGTTTTTT. It translates to CASSRDTGTGFEKLFF.